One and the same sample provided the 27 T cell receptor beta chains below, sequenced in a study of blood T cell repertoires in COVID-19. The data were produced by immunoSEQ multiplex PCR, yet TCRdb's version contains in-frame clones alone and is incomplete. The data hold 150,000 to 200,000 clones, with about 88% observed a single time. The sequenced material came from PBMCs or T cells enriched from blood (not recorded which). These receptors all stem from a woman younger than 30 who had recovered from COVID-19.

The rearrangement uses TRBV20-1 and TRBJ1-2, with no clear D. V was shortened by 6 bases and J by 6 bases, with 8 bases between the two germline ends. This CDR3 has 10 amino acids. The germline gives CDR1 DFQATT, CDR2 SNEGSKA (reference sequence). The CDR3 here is CSAVADGYTF. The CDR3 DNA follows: TGCAGTGCGGTGGCTGATGGCTACACCTTC.

The DNA for the CDR3 is TGTGCCAGCAGCTTGGTGGACAGGGGATGGGGCTACACCTTC. It translates to CASSLVDRGWGYTF. The V call is TRBV5-8, the J call TRBJ1-2; 9 bases agree with TRBD1. Germline assignment: CDR1 SGHTS and CDR2 YDEGEE. The CDR3 runs to 14 residues. The trim removed 0 bases at V and 8 bases at J, leaving 5 bases unmatched.

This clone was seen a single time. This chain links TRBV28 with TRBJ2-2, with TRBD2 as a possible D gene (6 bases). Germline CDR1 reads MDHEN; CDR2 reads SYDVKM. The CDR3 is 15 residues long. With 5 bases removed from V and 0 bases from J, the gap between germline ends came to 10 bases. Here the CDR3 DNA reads TGTGCCAGCAGTGGCGGGATCGCGAACACCGGGGAGCTGTTTTTT. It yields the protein CASSGGIANTGELFF.

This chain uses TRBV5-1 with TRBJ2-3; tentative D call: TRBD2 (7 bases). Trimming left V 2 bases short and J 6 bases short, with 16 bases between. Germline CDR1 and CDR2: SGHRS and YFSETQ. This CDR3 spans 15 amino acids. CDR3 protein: CASSFGGPGSDTQYF. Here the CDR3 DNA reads TGCGCCAGCAGCTTCGGGGGGCCCGGGTCGGATACGCAGTATTTT. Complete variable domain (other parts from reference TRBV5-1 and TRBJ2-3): KAGVTQTPRYLIKTRGQQVTLSCSPISGHRSVSWYQQTPGQGLQFLFEYFSETQRNKGNFPGRFSGRQFSNSRSEMNVSTLELGDSALYLCASSFGGPGSDTQYFGPGTRLTVL.

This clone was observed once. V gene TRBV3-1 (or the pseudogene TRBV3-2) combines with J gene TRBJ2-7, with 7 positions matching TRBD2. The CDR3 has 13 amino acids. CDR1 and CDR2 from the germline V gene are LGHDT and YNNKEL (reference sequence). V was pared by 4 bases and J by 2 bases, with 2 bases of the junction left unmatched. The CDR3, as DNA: TGTGCCAGCAGCCTCGGACTAGCCTACGAGCAGTACTTC. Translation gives CASSLGLAYEQYF.

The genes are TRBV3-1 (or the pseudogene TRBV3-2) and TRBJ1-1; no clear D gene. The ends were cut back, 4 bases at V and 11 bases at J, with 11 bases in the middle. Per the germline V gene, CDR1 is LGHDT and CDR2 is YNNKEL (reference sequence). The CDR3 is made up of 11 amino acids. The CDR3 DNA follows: TGTGCCAGCAGCCGAGGGCCCACGGCTTTCTTT. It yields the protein CASSRGPTAFF.

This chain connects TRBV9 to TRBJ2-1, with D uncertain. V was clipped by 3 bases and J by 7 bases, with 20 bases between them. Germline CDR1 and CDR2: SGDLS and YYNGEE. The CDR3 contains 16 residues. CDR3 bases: TGTGCCAGCAGCGCCTCCTCATCTACACGAGGTAATGAGCAGTTCTTC. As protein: CASSASSSTRGNEQFF.

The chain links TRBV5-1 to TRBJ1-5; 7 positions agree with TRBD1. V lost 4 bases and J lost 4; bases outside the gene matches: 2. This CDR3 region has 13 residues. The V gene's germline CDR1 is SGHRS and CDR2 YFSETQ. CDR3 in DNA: TGCGCCAGCAGCCAGGACAGGAATCAGCCCCAGCATTTT. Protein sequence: CASSQDRNQPQHF.

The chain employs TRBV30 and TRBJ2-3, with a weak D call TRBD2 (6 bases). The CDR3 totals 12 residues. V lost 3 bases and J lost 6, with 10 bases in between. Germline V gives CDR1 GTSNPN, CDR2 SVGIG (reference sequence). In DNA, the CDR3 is TGTGCCTGGAGCCTCGCGGGGGATACGCAGTATTTT. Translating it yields CAWSLAGDTQYF.

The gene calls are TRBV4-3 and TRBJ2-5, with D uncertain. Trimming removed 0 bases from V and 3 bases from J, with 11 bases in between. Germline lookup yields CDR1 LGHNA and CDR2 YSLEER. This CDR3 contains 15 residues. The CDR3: CASSQELAVEETQYF. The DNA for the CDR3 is TGCGCCAGCAGCCAAGAATTGGCGGTGGAAGAGACCCAGTACTTC.

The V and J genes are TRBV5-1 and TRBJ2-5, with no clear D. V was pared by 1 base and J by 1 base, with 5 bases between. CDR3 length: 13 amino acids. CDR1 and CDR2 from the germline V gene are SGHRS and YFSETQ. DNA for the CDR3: TGCGCCAGCAGCTTGACTCTCCAAGAGACCCAGTACTTC. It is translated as CASSLTLQETQYF.

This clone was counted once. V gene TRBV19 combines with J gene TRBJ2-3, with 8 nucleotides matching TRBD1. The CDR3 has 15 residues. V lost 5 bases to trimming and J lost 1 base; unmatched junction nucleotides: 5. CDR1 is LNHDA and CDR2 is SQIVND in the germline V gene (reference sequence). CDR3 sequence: CASSPQGQGTDTQYF. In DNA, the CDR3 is TGTGCCAGTAGTCCCCAGGGACAGGGCACAGATACGCAGTATTTT.

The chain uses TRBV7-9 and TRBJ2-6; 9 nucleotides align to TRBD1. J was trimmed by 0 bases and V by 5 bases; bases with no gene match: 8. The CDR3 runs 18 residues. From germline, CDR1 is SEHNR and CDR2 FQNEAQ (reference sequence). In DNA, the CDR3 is TGTGCCAGCAGCGGCACGGACAGGGGACCCTCTGGGGCCAACGTCCTGACTTTC. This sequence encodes CASSGTDRGPSGANVLTF.

DNA for the CDR3: TGTGCCATCAGTGCACTAGCGGGAGACAATGAGCAGTTCTTC. It encodes CAISALAGDNEQFF. This chain joins TRBV10-3 and TRBJ2-1, with 11 positions matching TRBD2. The CDR3 sequence is 14 residues long. With V trimmed by 4 bases and J by 5 bases, 1 base remained unmatched. The germline V gene has CDR1 ENHRY and CDR2 SYGVKD.

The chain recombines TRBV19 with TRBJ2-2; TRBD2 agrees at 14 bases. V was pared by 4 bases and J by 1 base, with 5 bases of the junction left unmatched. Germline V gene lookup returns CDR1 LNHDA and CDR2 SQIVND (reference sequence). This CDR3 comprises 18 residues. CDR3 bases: TGTGCCAGTAGTACAGGACTAGCGGGAGGCTGGAACACCGGGGAGCTGTTTTTT. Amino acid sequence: CASSTGLAGGWNTGELFF.

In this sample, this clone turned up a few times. The CDR3 nucleotides read TGTGCCAGCAGCTTGGGACTAGCGGGAGGAATACAAGAGACCCAGTACTTC. As protein: CASSLGLAGGIQETQYF. The chain joins TRBV5-5 to TRBJ2-5; 13 nucleotides agree with TRBD2. The CDR3 loop spans 17 amino acids. Trimming at V came to 0 bases and at J to 2 bases, leaving 4 bases not matched to a gene. Germline lookup yields CDR1 SGHKS and CDR2 YYEKEE (reference sequence).

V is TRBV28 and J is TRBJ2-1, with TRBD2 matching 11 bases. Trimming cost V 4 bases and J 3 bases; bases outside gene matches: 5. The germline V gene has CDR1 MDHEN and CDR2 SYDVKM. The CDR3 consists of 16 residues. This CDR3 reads CASSSIAGGDYNEQFF. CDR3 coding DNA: TGTGCCAGCAGTTCTATAGCGGGAGGGGACTACAATGAGCAGTTCTTC. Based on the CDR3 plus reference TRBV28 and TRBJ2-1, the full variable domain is DVKVTQSSRYLVKRTGEKVFLECVQDMDHENMFWYRQDPGLGLRLIYFSYDVKMKEKGDIPEGYSVSREKKERFSLILESASTNQTSMYLCASSSIAGGDYNEQFFGPGTRLTVL.

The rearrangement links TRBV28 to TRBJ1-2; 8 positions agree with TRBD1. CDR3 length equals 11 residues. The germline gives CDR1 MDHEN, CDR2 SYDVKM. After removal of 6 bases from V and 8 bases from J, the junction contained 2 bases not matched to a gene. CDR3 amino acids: CASRTGVGYTF. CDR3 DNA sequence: TGTGCCAGCAGGACAGGGGTCGGCTACACCTTC.

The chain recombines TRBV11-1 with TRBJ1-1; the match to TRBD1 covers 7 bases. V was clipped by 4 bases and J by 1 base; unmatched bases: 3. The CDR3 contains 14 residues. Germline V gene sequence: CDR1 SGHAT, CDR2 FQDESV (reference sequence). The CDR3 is CASSSDRTNTEAFF. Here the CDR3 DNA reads TGTGCCAGCAGCTCGGACAGGACGAACACTGAAGCTTTCTTT.

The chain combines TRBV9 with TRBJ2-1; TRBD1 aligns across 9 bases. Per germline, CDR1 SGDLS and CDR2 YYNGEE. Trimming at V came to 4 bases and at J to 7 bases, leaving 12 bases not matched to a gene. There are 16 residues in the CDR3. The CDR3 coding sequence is TGTGCCAGCAGCCCCTCCGGGACAGGGTTTTGGAATGAGCAGTTCTTC. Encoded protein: CASSPSGTGFWNEQFF.

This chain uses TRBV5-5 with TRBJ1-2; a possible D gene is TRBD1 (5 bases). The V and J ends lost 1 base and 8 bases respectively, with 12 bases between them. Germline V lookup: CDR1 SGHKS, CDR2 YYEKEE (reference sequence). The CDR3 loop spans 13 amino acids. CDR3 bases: TGTGCCAGCAGCTTGTTAGGGGCGGACGGCTACACCTTC. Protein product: CASSLLGADGYTF.

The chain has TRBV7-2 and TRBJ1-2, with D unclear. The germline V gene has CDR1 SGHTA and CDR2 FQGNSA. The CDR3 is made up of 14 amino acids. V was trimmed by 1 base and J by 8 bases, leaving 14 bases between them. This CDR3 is CASSLGSLRGGYTF. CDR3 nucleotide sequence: TGTGCCAGCAGCTTAGGTAGTCTGAGAGGGGGCTACACCTTC.

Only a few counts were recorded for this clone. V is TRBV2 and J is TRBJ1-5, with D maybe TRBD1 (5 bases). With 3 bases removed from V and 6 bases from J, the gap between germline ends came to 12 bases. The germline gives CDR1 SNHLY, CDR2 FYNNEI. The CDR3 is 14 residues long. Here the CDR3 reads CASSDRVRSQPQHF. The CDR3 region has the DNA TGTGCCAGCAGTGACAGGGTAAGGAGTCAGCCCCAGCATTTT.

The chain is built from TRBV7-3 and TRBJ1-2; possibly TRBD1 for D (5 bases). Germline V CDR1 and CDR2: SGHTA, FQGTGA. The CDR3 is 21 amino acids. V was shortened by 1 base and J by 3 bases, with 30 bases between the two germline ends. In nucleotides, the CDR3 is TGTGCCAGCAGCTTAAGAGGTGGGGCGCCCCCCTTCCCGGACGGATACTATGGCTACACCTTC. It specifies CASSLRGGAPPFPDGYYGYTF.

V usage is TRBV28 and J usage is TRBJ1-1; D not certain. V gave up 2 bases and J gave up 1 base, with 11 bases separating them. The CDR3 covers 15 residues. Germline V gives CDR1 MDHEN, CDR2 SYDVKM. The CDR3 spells CASSLISVKNTEAFF. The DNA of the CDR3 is TGTGCCAGCAGTTTAATCTCCGTAAAGAACACTGAAGCTTTCTTT.

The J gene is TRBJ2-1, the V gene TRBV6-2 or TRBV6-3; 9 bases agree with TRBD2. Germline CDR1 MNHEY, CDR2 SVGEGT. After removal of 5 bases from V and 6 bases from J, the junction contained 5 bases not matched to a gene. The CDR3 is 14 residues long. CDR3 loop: CASSAGLAINEQFF. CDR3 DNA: TGTGCCAGCAGTGCGGGACTAGCAATCAATGAGCAGTTCTTC.

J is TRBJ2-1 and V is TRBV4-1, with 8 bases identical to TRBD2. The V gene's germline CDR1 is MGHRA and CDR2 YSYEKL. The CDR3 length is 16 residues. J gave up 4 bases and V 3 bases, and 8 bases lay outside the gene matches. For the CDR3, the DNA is TGCGCCAGCAGCCATCCCGGACTAGCACTATACAATGAGCAGTTCTTC. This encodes CASSHPGLALYNEQFF.